The present T cell receptor (beta chain) was sequenced within a study of blood T cell repertoires in COVID-19. Study in general: From T cells, B-cell-depleted T cells, or PBMCs came the material, which was cDNA or gDNA.

This clone appeared a few times. In the authors' methods: Reference gene primer amplification yielded estimated nucleated cell counts. Only in-frame clones appear in the TCRdb table, and some are missing; sequencing was by immunoSEQ multiplex PCR. V, J and clone size were drawn from that table, and D and trimming were deduced from the DNA. The table includes more than 200,000 clones, approximately 86% detected once. Patients at the Seattle site were enrolled during active infection and followed longitudinally. The V and J ends lost 4 bases and 16 bases respectively, with 11 bases between them. CDR1 LGHDT and CDR2 YNNKEL come from the germline V gene (reference sequence). This CDR3 contains 11 residues.

The sample was peripheral blood. The clonotype was recovered from a woman aged 60-75 years with COVID-19, enrolled during active disease. The chain couples TRBV3-1 (or the pseudogene TRBV3-2) to TRBJ1-6; unclear D gene. The CDR3: CASSRDGGLHF. CDR3 DNA sequence: TGTGCCAGCAGCCGTGATGGCGGGCTCCACTTT.